The rows below give T cell receptor beta chains drawn from one sample of a study of cytomegalovirus exposure and HLA in healthy donors. Libraries were prepared by immunoSEQ multiplex PCR; TCRdb keeps only in-frame clonotypes and omits some of them. Among about 160,000 clones, more than 80% were seen once, and the ten largest hold approximately 2.1%. Sequenced: PBMCs. These receptors were collected from a woman under 30 in good health and CMV-seronegative. Each CDR3 is given with its conserved first and last residue. The order of the fields is V gene, J gene, D gene, clone size, CDR3 DNA, CDR3 protein. The D gene is left open where the match is weak. Clone size, where shown, is once, few, many, or a class for clones that have expanded.

v_call: TRBV18; j_call: TRBJ2-7; d_call: TRBD1; clone_size: .; cdr3_nt: TGTGCCAGCTCATCGGGGACAGGGGGCTACGAGCAGTACTTC; cdr3_aa: CASSSGTGGYEQYF
v_call: TRBV29-1; j_call: TRBJ1-1; d_call: .; clone_size: .; cdr3_nt: TGCAGCGTTACGGTGGCGGCGAACACTGAAGCTTTCTTT; cdr3_aa: CSVTVAANTEAFF
v_call: TRBV5-8; j_call: TRBJ2-7; d_call: TRBD2; clone_size: .; cdr3_nt: TGTGCCAGCAGCTTGGTTCGGTCTAGCGGGACGAGTAGGAACGAGCAGTACTTC; cdr3_aa: CASSLVRSSGTSRNEQYF
v_call: TRBV28; j_call: TRBJ2-1; d_call: TRBD1; clone_size: .; cdr3_nt: TGTGCCAGCAGTAAAACAGGGGGGAGAAATGAGCAGTTCTTC; cdr3_aa: CASSKTGGRNEQFF
v_call: TRBV5-6; j_call: TRBJ2-3; d_call: .; clone_size: .; cdr3_nt: TGTGCCAGCAGCTTGAACTTCAGGGAAGCGCAGTATTTT; cdr3_aa: CASSLNFREAQYF
v_call: TRBV25-1; j_call: TRBJ2-1; d_call: TRBD2; clone_size: once; cdr3_nt: TGTGCCAGCAGTGGGACTAGCGGGAGAGGTGAGCAGTTCTTC; cdr3_aa: CASSGTSGRGEQFF
v_call: TRBV5-1; j_call: TRBJ2-3; d_call: TRBD1; clone_size: .; cdr3_nt: TGCGCCAGCAGCTTGGACAGGGGGGTCACAGATACGCAGTATTTT; cdr3_aa: CASSLDRGVTDTQYF
v_call: TRBV5-4; j_call: TRBJ1-2; d_call: TRBD1; clone_size: .; cdr3_nt: TGTGCCAGCAGCTTCGAGGGGGCGGGCTATGGCTACACCTTC; cdr3_aa: CASSFEGAGYGYTF
v_call: TRBV11-1; j_call: TRBJ2-1; d_call: TRBD2; clone_size: .; cdr3_nt: TGTGCCAGCAGCTTGGAGGGGGAGACTAGCGGGTACTACAATGAGCAGTTCTTC; cdr3_aa: CASSLEGETSGYYNEQFF
v_call: TRBV5-1; j_call: TRBJ2-7; d_call: TRBD2; clone_size: once; cdr3_nt: TGCGCCAGCAGCTTTTCTAGCGGTACCTACGAGCAGTACTTC; cdr3_aa: CASSFSSGTYEQYF
v_call: TRBV2; j_call: TRBJ1-4; d_call: .; clone_size: .; cdr3_nt: TGTGCCAGCGGAGGACAGCGTAATGAAAAACTGTTTTTT; cdr3_aa: CASGGQRNEKLFF
v_call: TRBV7-3; j_call: TRBJ2-6; d_call: .; clone_size: .; cdr3_nt: TGTGCCAGCAGCTTAGCGTCAGGGGCTGGGGCCAACGTCCTGACTTTC; cdr3_aa: CASSLASGAGANVLTF
v_call: TRBV7-9; j_call: TRBJ1-2; d_call: TRBD1; clone_size: .; cdr3_nt: TGTTCCAGCAGCCGCGCCGAGCCCATCCGGGGACAGAACTTCTATGGCTACACCTTC; cdr3_aa: CSSSRAEPIRGQNFYGYTF
v_call: TRBV7-9; j_call: TRBJ2-3; d_call: .; clone_size: .; cdr3_nt: TGTGCCAGCAGCCTAGTCCTGCACAATTCCCTCACAGATACGCAGTATTTT; cdr3_aa: CASSLVLHNSLTDTQYF
v_call: TRBV7-9; j_call: TRBJ2-5; d_call: TRBD1; clone_size: .; cdr3_nt: TGTGCCACCGATAATAACCACAGGGGCGGGCAAGAGACCCAGTACTTC; cdr3_aa: CATDNNHRGGQETQYF
v_call: TRBV5-4; j_call: TRBJ1-2; d_call: TRBD1; clone_size: .; cdr3_nt: TGTGCCAGCAGCTCCGGGGAGGGGGACAGGGGGAACTATGGCTACACCTTC; cdr3_aa: CASSSGEGDRGNYGYTF
v_call: TRBV7-2; j_call: TRBJ2-1; d_call: TRBD2; clone_size: .; cdr3_nt: TGTGCCAGCAGCTCTGATAGACTAGCGGGAGTGATGAATGAGCAGTTCTTC; cdr3_aa: CASSSDRLAGVMNEQFF
v_call: TRBV5-6; j_call: TRBJ2-7; d_call: .; clone_size: .; cdr3_nt: TGTGCCAGCAGCTCCTACTCCTACGAGCAGTACTTC; cdr3_aa: CASSSYSYEQYF
v_call: TRBV19; j_call: TRBJ1-5; d_call: .; clone_size: .; cdr3_nt: TGTGCCAGTACTAAGGGGGAGGGGAGCAATCAGCCCCAGCATTTT; cdr3_aa: CASTKGEGSNQPQHF
v_call: TRBV6-4; j_call: TRBJ2-1; d_call: .; clone_size: .; cdr3_nt: TGTGCCAGCAGTGAAACCCCAGGGGGGCCCTACAATGAGCAGTTCTTC; cdr3_aa: CASSETPGGPYNEQFF
v_call: TRBV23-1; j_call: TRBJ2-1; d_call: .; clone_size: .; cdr3_nt: TGCGCCAGCAGTCAATGTGGACACCAGCAACCTCCCTCCTACAATGAGCAGTTCTTC; cdr3_aa: CASSQCGHQQPPSYNEQFF
v_call: TRBV7-2; j_call: TRBJ2-5; d_call: TRBD1; clone_size: once; cdr3_nt: TGTGCCAGCAGCTTAAGTCCGGCAGGGGGCGCGGAGACCCAGTACTTC; cdr3_aa: CASSLSPAGGAETQYF